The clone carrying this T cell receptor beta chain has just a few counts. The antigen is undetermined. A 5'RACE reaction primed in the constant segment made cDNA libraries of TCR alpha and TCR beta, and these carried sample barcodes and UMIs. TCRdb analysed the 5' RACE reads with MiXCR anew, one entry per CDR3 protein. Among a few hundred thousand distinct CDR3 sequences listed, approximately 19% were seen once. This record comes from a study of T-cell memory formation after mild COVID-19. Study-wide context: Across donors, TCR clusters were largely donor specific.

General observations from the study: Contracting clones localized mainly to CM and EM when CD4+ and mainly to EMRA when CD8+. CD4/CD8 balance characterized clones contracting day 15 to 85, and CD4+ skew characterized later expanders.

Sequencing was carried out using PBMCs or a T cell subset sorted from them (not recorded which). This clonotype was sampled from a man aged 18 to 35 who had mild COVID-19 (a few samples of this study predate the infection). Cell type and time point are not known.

The CDR3 coding sequence is TGTGCCACCAGTCCCCTAGCTGCGAGCTCAGATACGCAGTATTTT. Its protein product is CATSPLAASSDTQYF. This chain joins TRBV24-1 and TRBJ2-3; weak D call: TRBD2 (5 bases). The CDR3 sequence is 15 residues long. Trimming removed 6 bases at V and 4 bases at J, with 16 bases between. Per the germline V gene, CDR1 is KGHDR and CDR2 is SFDVKD.